A selection of T cell receptor beta chains follows, all from one sample in a study. TCRdb ran MiXCR on the RT-PCR reads and lists one entry per CDR3 protein. The sample consists of approximately 720,000 distinct CDR3 sequences, over 12% of them appearing once. The sample comprised memory CD4+ T cells from blood. The receptors were gathered from a female donor in good health, serving as a healthy control. Both conserved end residues are part of each CDR3. A D gene is named only where the DNA matches it firmly. Size tells how often a clone was seen (once, few, many) or the class of an expanded clone, and some rows leave it out.

.	.	15	TRBV24-1	TRBJ2-5	CATSDPMTGPETQYF	TGTGCCACCAGTGATCCGATGACAGGTCCAGAGACCCAGTACTTC
many	TRBD2	16	TRBV6-2/TRBV6-3	TRBJ2-3	CASDPGLAGGTDTQYF	TGTGCCAGCGATCCGGGACTAGCGGGGGGCACAGATACGCAGTATTTT
many	.	15	TRBV4-2	TRBJ2-7	CASSPAALSSYEQYF	TGTGCCAGCAGCCCAGCGGCCCTCAGCTCCTACGAGCAGTACTTC
few	.	11	TRBV24-1	TRBJ2-2	CATSIFGELFF	TGTGCCACCAGTATTTTCGGGGAGCTGTTTTTT
few	TRBD2	13	TRBV20-1	TRBJ2-3	CSARMTSVDTQYF	TGCAGTGCTAGAATGACTAGCGTAGATACGCAGTATTTT
few	.	11	TRBV20-1	TRBJ2-5	CSASLAKTQYF	TGCAGTGCTAGTTTGGCGAAGACCCAGTACTTC
few	.	13	TRBV20-1	TRBJ1-5	CSVGRVGNQPQHF	TGCAGTGTAGGCAGGGTTGGCAATCAGCCCCAGCATTTT
many	.	13	TRBV10-3	TRBJ2-7	CAIGGVTSYEQYF	TGTGCCATCGGTGGAGTCACCTCCTACGAGCAGTACTTC
.	.	13	TRBV28	TRBJ2-3	CASSDRLANTQYF	TGTGCCAGCAGCGATCGCCTCGCAAATACGCAGTATTTT
many	.	15	TRBV4-3	TRBJ2-5	CASSQETGSPRTQYF	TGCGCCAGCAGCCAAGAGACAGGTTCCCCTAGGACCCAGTACTTC
few	.	15	TRBV11-2	TRBJ2-1	CASSPQPLSYNEQFF	TGTGCCAGCAGCCCCCAACCCTTGTCCTACAATGAGCAGTTCTTC
few	.	15	TRBV3-1	TRBJ1-1	CASSQSRTLNTEAFF	TGTGCCAGCAGCCAGTCCAGGACCCTTAACACTGAAGCTTTCTTT
few	.	16	TRBV4-1	TRBJ2-4	CASSQDGGGAKNIQYF	TGCGCCAGCAGCCAAGATGGGGGTGGGGCCAAAAACATTCAGTACTTC
many	.	11	TRBV12-3/TRBV12-4	TRBJ1-1	CASSSLVEAFF	TGTGCCAGCAGTTCCCTCGTGGAGGCTTTCTTT
many	.	14	TRBV20-1	TRBJ2-7	CSARLSNNPYEQYF	TGCAGTGCTAGACTATCCAACAACCCCTACGAGCAGTACTTC
.	.	14	TRBV12-3/TRBV12-4	TRBJ2-3	CASSSTGRWGTQYF	TGTGCCAGCAGTTCCACAGGGAGGTGGGGTACGCAGTATTTT
few	.	14	TRBV7-2	TRBJ1-1	CASSLEPRGTEAFF	TGTGCCAGCAGCTTAGAGCCCCGAGGGACTGAAGCTTTCTTT
many	TRBD1	16	TRBV10-3	TRBJ2-3	CAISQSAGGGTDTQYF	TGTGCCATCAGTCAGTCGGCAGGGGGAGGCACAGATACGCAGTATTTT
few	TRBD2	17	TRBV20-1	TRBJ2-2	CSAPGLAGGEETGELFF	TGCAGTGCCCCGGGACTAGCGGGAGGGGAAGAGACCGGGGAGCTGTTTTTT
.	TRBD2	16	TRBV5-1	TRBJ2-2	CASSLERGDFTGELFF	TGCGCCAGCAGCTTGGAGCGGGGGGACTTCACCGGGGAGCTGTTTTTT
.	TRBD1	15	TRBV9	TRBJ1-1	CASSAGGQGGFRSFF	TGTGCCAGCAGCGCAGGCGGACAGGGGGGATTTCGGTCTTTCTTT
.	.	15	TRBV7-2	TRBJ1-6	CASSLAYGRNSPLHF	TGTGCCAGCAGCTTAGCCTACGGAAGAAATTCACCCCTCCACTTT
.	TRBD2	20	TRBV7-2	TRBJ2-1	CASSLEPGLAGGPRGNEQFF	TGTGCCAGCAGCCTGGAGCCGGGACTAGCGGGAGGGCCGCGGGGCAATGAGCAGTTCTTC
few	.	12	TRBV12-3/TRBV12-4	TRBJ1-1	CASSLRGPEAFF	TGTGCCAGCAGCCTCAGGGGACCTGAAGCTTTCTTT
many	TRBD1	17	TRBV7-7	TRBJ2-5	CASSPGGSGSVVETQYF	TGTGCCAGCAGCCCAGGGGGCTCGGGGAGTGTCGTAGAGACCCAGTACTTC
many	.	14	TRBV18	TRBJ2-3	CASSPPISTDTQYF	TGTGCCAGCTCACCACCGATAAGCACAGATACGCAGTATTTT
many	.	13	TRBV10-3	TRBJ2-3	CAISGRDTDTQYF	TGTGCCATCAGTGGCCGGGATACAGATACGCAGTATTTT
.	.	18	TRBV9	TRBJ2-2	CASSVDHGLGGGTGELFF	TGTGCCAGCAGCGTAGACCACGGGCTAGGGGGGGGCACCGGGGAGCTGTTTTTT
.	.	14	TRBV5-1	TRBJ1-6	CASSPPSYNSPLHF	TGCGCCAGCAGCCCGCCCTCCTATAATTCACCCCTCCACTTT
many	.	14	TRBV10-3	TRBJ2-3	CAIREITRADTQYF	TGTGCCATCAGGGAAATAACTAGGGCAGATACGCAGTATTTT
.	.	13	TRBV20-1	TRBJ2-1	CSAPSPDNNEQFF	TGCAGTGCTCCCTCCCCTGACAACAATGAGCAGTTCTTC
.	TRBD1	17	TRBV6-5	TRBJ2-7	CASRGTGGSSGGYEQYF	TGTGCCAGCAGAGGGACAGGGGGCTCCTCGGGAGGCTACGAGCAGTACTTC
.	.	13	TRBV12-3/TRBV12-4	TRBJ1-1	CASRFSLDTEAFF	TGTGCCAGCAGATTTTCCCTCGACACTGAAGCTTTCTTT
few	.	14	TRBV29-1	TRBJ1-2	CSVEAGFSGYGYTF	TGCAGCGTTGAGGCCGGATTCTCCGGATATGGCTACACCTTC
.	TRBD1	18	TRBV7-9	TRBJ1-1	CASSPGTGVLGKNTEAFF	TGTGCCAGCAGCCCGGGGACAGGGGTCTTGGGGAAGAACACTGAAGCTTTCTTT
many	.	16	TRBV4-3	TRBJ2-7	CASSQEGGRGSGEQYF	TGCGCCAGCAGCCAAGAGGGAGGCAGGGGGTCAGGCGAGCAGTACTTC
.	.	15	TRBV6-5	TRBJ2-3	CASSFGGLSTDTQYF	TGTGCCAGCAGTTTCGGGGGTCTTAGCACAGATACGCAGTATTTT
many	.	15	TRBV27	TRBJ2-5	CASSFRLGGGETQYF	TGTGCCAGCAGTTTCAGGTTGGGGGGAGGAGAGACCCAGTACTTC
.	TRBD1	15	TRBV30	TRBJ1-5	CAWSTGQGRSQPQHF	TGTGCCTGGAGTACAGGACAGGGGCGGTCTCAGCCCCAGCATTTT
few	.	15	TRBV5-1	TRBJ2-5	CASIKEAGWDATQYF	TGCGCCAGCATCAAGGAAGCAGGCTGGGACGCGACCCAGTACTTC
many	.	14	TRBV20-1	TRBJ2-3	CSARDAGSADTQYF	TGCAGTGCTAGAGATGCGGGGAGCGCAGATACGCAGTATTTT
few	.	15	TRBV20-1	TRBJ2-3	CSARDRAGPTDTQYF	TGCAGTGCTAGAGATAGGGCGGGGCCAACAGATACGCAGTATTTT
.	.	16	TRBV4-2	TRBJ2-4	CASSQERAEWSGIQYF	TGTGCCAGCAGCCAAGAACGTGCCGAATGGAGCGGCATTCAGTACTTC
.	.	14	TRBV5-1	TRBJ2-7	CASSLIPGSNEQYF	TGCGCCAGCAGCTTGATACCAGGGTCGAACGAGCAGTACTTC
.	.	16	TRBV5-1	TRBJ2-3	CASSLGTRVYYNEQYF	TGCGCCAGCAGCTTGGGTACGCGGGTTTACTACAATGAGCAGTATTTT
.	.	13	TRBV20-1	TRBJ2-4	CSARWGAKNIQYF	TGCAGTGCTAGGTGGGGGGCCAAAAACATTCAGTACTTC
many	.	14	TRBV5-1	TRBJ2-2	CASSLFGSTGELFF	TGCGCCAGCAGCTTGTTCGGATCAACCGGGGAGCTGTTTTTT
.	.	15	TRBV4-2	TRBJ2-7	CASSQDPGVFYEQYF	TGTGCCAGCAGCCAAGATCCCGGGGTATTCTACGAGCAGTACTTC
.	.	14	TRBV4-2	TRBJ1-4	CASSQVGREEKLFF	TGTGCCAGCAGCCAAGTCGGGAGGGAGGAAAAACTGTTTTTT
few	.	12	TRBV20-1	TRBJ1-2	CSARGQGGGYTF	TGCAGTGCTAGAGGGCAGGGAGGTGGCTACACCTTC
.	.	14	TRBV18	TRBJ2-7	CASSPPKGSNEQYF	TGTGCCAGCTCACCACCGAAGGGAAGCAACGAGCAGTACTTC
few	.	15	TRBV5-1	TRBJ1-3	CASSSIPGDENTIYF	TGCGCCAGCAGCTCTATACCCGGGGATGAAAACACCATATATTTT
many	.	13	TRBV20-1	TRBJ2-7	CSAPVRYSYEQYF	TGCAGTGCTCCGGTCAGATACTCCTACGAGCAGTACTTC
.	.	14	TRBV5-5	TRBJ2-3	CASGSMKGTDTQYF	TGTGCCAGCGGATCTATGAAAGGAACAGATACGCAGTATTTT
many	.	14	TRBV5-6	TRBJ1-1	CASSPRRTNTEAFF	TGTGCCAGCAGCCCAAGACGGACGAACACTGAAGCTTTCTTT
.	.	16	TRBV5-1	TRBJ2-6	CASSPGPASGANVLTF	TGCGCCAGCAGCCCTGGACCGGCCTCTGGGGCCAACGTCCTGACTTTC
many	TRBD2	14	TRBV28	TRBJ2-1	CASSRTSGRAEQFF	TGTGCCAGCAGCCGGACTAGCGGGAGGGCTGAGCAGTTCTTC
few	.	13	TRBV18	TRBJ2-4	CASSLGTSNIQYF	TGTGCCAGCTCACTGGGGACAAGTAACATTCAGTACTTC